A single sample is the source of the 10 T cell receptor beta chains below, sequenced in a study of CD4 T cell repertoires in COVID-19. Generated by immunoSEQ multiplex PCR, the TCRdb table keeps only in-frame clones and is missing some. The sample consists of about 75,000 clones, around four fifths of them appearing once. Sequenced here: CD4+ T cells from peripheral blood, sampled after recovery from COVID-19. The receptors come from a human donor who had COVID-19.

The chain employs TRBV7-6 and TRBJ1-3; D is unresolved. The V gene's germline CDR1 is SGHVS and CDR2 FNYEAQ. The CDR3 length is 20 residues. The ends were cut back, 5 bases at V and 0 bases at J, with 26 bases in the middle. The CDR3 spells CASSPGSLIGGLSSGNTIYF. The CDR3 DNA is TGTGCCAGCAGCCCAGGATCCTTGATCGGTGGGCTTTCCTCTGGAAACACCATATATTTT. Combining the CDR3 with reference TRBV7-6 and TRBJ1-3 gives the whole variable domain GAGVSQSPRYKVTKRGQDVALRCDPISGHVSLYWYRQALGQGPEFLTYFNYEAQQDKSGLPNDRFSAERPEGSISTLTIQRTEQRDSAMYRCASSPGSLIGGLSSGNTIYFGEGSWLTVV.

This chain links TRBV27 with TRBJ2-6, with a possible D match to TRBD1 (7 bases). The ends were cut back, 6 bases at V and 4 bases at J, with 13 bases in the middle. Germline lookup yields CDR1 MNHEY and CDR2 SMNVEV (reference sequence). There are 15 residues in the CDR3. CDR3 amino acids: CASRPEGAGANVLTF. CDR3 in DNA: TGTGCCAGCAGACCGGAGGGGGCGGGGGCCAACGTCCTGACTTTC.

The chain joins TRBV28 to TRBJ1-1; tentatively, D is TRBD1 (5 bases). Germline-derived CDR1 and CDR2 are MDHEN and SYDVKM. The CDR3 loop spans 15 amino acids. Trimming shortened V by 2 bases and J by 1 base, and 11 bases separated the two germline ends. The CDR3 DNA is TGTGCCAGCAGTTTAACTGGCAGGGAGAACACTGAAGCTTTCTTT. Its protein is CASSLTGRENTEAFF.

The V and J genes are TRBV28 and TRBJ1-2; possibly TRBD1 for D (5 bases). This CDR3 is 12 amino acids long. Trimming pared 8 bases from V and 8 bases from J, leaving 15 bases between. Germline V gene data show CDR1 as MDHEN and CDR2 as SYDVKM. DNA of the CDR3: TGTGCCAGCCACGCGGAGGGGCGAGGCTACACCTTC. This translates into CASHAEGRGYTF.

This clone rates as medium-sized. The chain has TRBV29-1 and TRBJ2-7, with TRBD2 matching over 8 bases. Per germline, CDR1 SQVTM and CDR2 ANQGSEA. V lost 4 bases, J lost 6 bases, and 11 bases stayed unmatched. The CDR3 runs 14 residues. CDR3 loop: CSVVGVAGRGEQYF. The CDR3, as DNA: TGCAGCGTTGTGGGAGTAGCGGGAAGGGGCGAGCAGTACTTC.

The CDR3 DNA follows: TGCGCCAGCAGCCGCGACACCCGCTCTACTATGAACACTGAAGCTTTCTTT. This gives the protein CASSRDTRSTMNTEAFF. The rearrangement uses TRBV5-1 and TRBJ1-1; D unclear. The V gene lost 4 bases and the J gene lost 0 bases, with 19 bases spanning the gap. The CDR3 extends over 17 amino acids. Germline assignment: CDR1 SGHRS and CDR2 YFSETQ.

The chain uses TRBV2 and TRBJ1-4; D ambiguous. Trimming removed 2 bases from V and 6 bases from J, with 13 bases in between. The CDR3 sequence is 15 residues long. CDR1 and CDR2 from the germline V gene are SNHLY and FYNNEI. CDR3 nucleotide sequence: TGTGCCAGCAGTGAATCCATCAGTAACCATGAAAAACTGTTTTTT. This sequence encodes CASSESISNHEKLFF. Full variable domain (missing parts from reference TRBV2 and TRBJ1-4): EPEVTQTPSHQVTQMGQEVILRCVPISNHLYFYWYRQILGQKVEFLVSFYNNEISEKSEIFDDQFSVERPDGSNFTLKIRSTKLEDSAMYFCASSESISNHEKLFFGSGTQLSVL.

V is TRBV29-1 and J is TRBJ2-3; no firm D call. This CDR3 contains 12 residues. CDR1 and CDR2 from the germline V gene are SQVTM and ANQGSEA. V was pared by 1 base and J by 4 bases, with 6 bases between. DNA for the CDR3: TGCAGCGTTGAAGGGATGTCAGATACGCAGTATTTT. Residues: CSVEGMSDTQYF.

The CDR3 DNA is TGTGCCAGCAGTTTATCGATGGATAGCTACACCTTC. Translation: CASSLSMDSYTF. The gene calls are TRBV27 and TRBJ1-2; D remains ambiguous. The length of the CDR3 is 12 residues. Germline CDR1 MNHEY, CDR2 SMNVEV (reference sequence). V lost 0 bases, J lost 9 bases, and 8 bases lay in between.

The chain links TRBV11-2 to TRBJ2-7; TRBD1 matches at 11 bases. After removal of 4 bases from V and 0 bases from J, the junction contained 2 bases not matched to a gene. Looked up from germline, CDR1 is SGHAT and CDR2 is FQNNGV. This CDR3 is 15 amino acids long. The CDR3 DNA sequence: TGTGCCAGCAGCTACGGGACAGGGGGCTCCTACGAGCAGTACTTC. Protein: CASSYGTGGSYEQYF.